Following are 18 T cell receptor beta chains from one sample sequenced in a study of blood T cell repertoires in COVID-19. The assay was immunoSEQ multiplex PCR, and TCRdb's table has in-frame clones only and misses some. This sample yields about 190,000 clones, of which approximately 79% are seen a single time; 14% belongs to the top ten. The sequenced material came from peripheral blood. Receptors were obtained from a man aged 30-40 years with active or convalescent COVID-19.

The chain uses TRBV9 and TRBJ2-2, with 11 bases aligning to TRBD2. The V gene's germline CDR1 is SGDLS and CDR2 YYNGEE. V dropped 2 bases and J dropped 6; count of bases not matched to a gene: 0. The CDR3 contains 14 residues. The CDR3 coding sequence is TGTGCCAGCAGCGTGGGACTAGCGGCCGGGGAGCTGTTTTTT. Translated, it gives CASSVGLAAGELFF.

The chain has TRBV2 and TRBJ2-3, with 7 bases aligning to TRBD1. The V segment lost 6 bases and the J segment 0 bases; nucleotides outside the gene matches: 6. CDR1 SNHLY and CDR2 FYNNEI come from the germline V gene. The CDR3 spans 15 residues. The CDR3 loop reads CASRAYRGSTDTQYF. CDR3 coding DNA: TGTGCCAGCAGGGCCTACAGGGGAAGCACAGATACGCAGTATTTT.

The V and J genes are TRBV5-1 and TRBJ2-5; TRBD2 agrees at 10 bases. V dropped 7 bases and J dropped 1; count of bases not matched to a gene: 7. The CDR3 is 15 residues long. Germline CDR1 reads SGHRS; CDR2 reads YFSETQ. The CDR3: CASGLTSGRQETQYF. Here the CDR3 DNA reads TGCGCCAGCGGCCTGACTAGCGGGCGCCAAGAGACCCAGTACTTC.

This rearrangement joins TRBV28 to TRBJ2-1, with a tentative D call TRBD1 (6 bases). Germline V lookup: CDR1 MDHEN, CDR2 SYDVKM. The CDR3 covers 12 residues. V was pared by 6 bases and J by 12 bases, with 15 bases between. CDR3 residues: CASRTYRAPQFF. CDR3 DNA: TGTGCCAGCAGGACCTACAGGGCCCCGCAGTTCTTC.

This rearrangement joins TRBV6-4 to TRBJ2-3; 8 nucleotides agree with TRBD2. The CDR3 runs to 16 residues. Germline V gene data show CDR1 as MRHNA and CDR2 as SNTAGT. Trimming took 4 bases from V and 5 from J; bases not matched to a gene: 11. DNA for the CDR3: TGTGCCAGCAGTGCCCTCGGGAGGGGGGGAATAGATACGCAGTATTTT. Translated: CASSALGRGGIDTQYF.

This clone is a singleton in its sample. The chain employs TRBV27 and TRBJ1-2, with 8 bases that match TRBD1. This CDR3 spans 18 amino acids. The V gene end was trimmed by 4 bases and the J gene end by 5 bases; junction bases not matched to a gene: 18. Germline V gene data show CDR1 as MNHEY and CDR2 as SMNVEV (reference sequence). The CDR3 DNA sequence: TGTGCCAGCAGTTCCGACAGGGGAGAAGCAAGTGGGTCGTATGGCTACACCTTC. Amino acid sequence: CASSSDRGEASGSYGYTF.

This rearrangement joins TRBV2 to TRBJ2-2; D uncertain. The ends were cut back, 4 bases at V and 1 base at J, with 4 bases in the middle. Germline CDR1 and CDR2: SNHLY and FYNNEI. The CDR3 sequence is 13 residues long. This CDR3 reads CASSGQNTGELFF. In DNA, the CDR3 is TGTGCCAGCAGTGGGCAGAACACCGGGGAGCTGTTTTTT.

The chain uses TRBV27 and TRBJ1-1; 12 bases agree with TRBD1. V lost 0 bases and J lost 7; bases outside the gene matches: 6. Germline loops: CDR1 MNHEY, CDR2 SMNVEV (reference sequence). This CDR3 comprises 16 residues. CDR3 bases: TGTGCCAGCAGTTTATCATCGGGACAGGGGGCGCTTGAAGCTTTCTTT. This codes for CASSLSSGQGALEAFF.

The chain couples TRBV5-6 to TRBJ2-5; a possible D gene is TRBD1 (5 bases). Trimming left V 0 bases short and J 4 bases short, with 22 bases between. CDR1 SGHDT and CDR2 YYEEEE come from the germline V gene. This CDR3 comprises 18 residues. As DNA, the CDR3 is TGTGCCAGCAGCTTGGAGTCAACAGGCAAGCCGTGGGGAGAGACCCAGTACTTC. Amino acids: CASSLESTGKPWGETQYF. The whole variable domain, filled in from reference TRBV5-6 and TRBJ2-5, reads DAGVTQSPTHLIKTRGQQVTLRCSPKSGHDTVSWYQQALGQGPQFIFQYYEEEERQRGNFPDRFSGHQFPNYSSELNVNALLLGDSALYLCASSLESTGKPWGETQYFGPGTRLLVL.

This chain uses TRBV7-6 with TRBJ1-2; 8 bases line up with TRBD1. The CDR3 sequence is 17 residues long. Germline trimming cut 0 bases from V and 0 bases from J; bases unmatched to any gene: 6. CDR1 and CDR2 from the germline V gene are SGHVS and FNYEAQ. CDR3 in DNA: TGTGCCAGCAGCTTAGCGTCGTTGGACAGGGCTAACTATGGCTACACCTTC. Residues: CASSLASLDRANYGYTF. The variable domain in full, completed from reference TRBV7-6 and TRBJ1-2, reads GAGVSQSPRYKVTKRGQDVALRCDPISGHVSLYWYRQALGQGPEFLTYFNYEAQQDKSGLPNDRFSAERPEGSISTLTIQRTEQRDSAMYRCASSLASLDRANYGYTFGSGTRLTVV.

The chain carries TRBV19 and TRBJ1-2, with TRBD1 as a possible D gene (6 bases). Germline CDR1 reads LNHDA; CDR2 reads SQIVND (reference sequence). Trimming took off 6 bases at V and 6 bases at J, with 17 bases between the two ends. The length of the CDR3 is 14 residues. In nucleotides, the CDR3 is TGTGCCAGTAGACCGGCAGGGGATCCGAATGGCTACACCTTC. This sequence encodes CASRPAGDPNGYTF. The entire variable domain, with the rest obtained from reference TRBV19 and TRBJ1-2, is as follows: DGGITQSPKYLFRKEGQNVTLSCEQNLNHDAMYWYRQDPGQGLRLIYYSQIVNDFQKGDIAEGYSVSREKKESFPLTVTSAQKNPTAFYLCASRPAGDPNGYTFGSGTRLTVV.

This clone has only one observation. The chain links TRBV7-9 to TRBJ2-1, with D tentatively TRBD1 (8 bases). Per the germline V gene, CDR1 is SEHNR and CDR2 is FQNEAQ (reference sequence). Trimming pared 6 bases from V and 3 bases from J, leaving 21 bases between. This CDR3 is built from 17 residues. This CDR3 reads CASSSGLQGGYYNEQFF. The CDR3 nucleotides read TGTGCCAGCAGTTCGGGTTTACAGGGGGGGTACTACAATGAGCAGTTCTTC.

The CDR3 spells CAWNTQGSGNQPQHF. The DNA of the CDR3 is TGTGCCTGGAATACCCAGGGGAGCGGCAATCAGCCCCAGCATTTT. The chain combines TRBV30 with TRBJ1-5, with D perhaps matching TRBD1 (6 bases). The V and J ends lost 4 bases and 2 bases respectively, with 15 bases between them. Per the germline V gene, CDR1 is GTSNPN and CDR2 is SVGIG (reference sequence). This CDR3 is built from 15 residues.

This clone has only a few counts. Other nucleotide sequences in the sample specify the same CDR3. The chain has TRBV7-9 and TRBJ1-1; 9 bases fit TRBD1. CDR3 size: 14 residues. Trimming at V came to 5 bases and at J to 2 bases, leaving 3 bases not matched to a gene. Germline lookup yields CDR1 SEHNR and CDR2 FQNEAQ (reference sequence). The CDR3 bases are TGTGCCAGCAGCCGCACAGGGGGCAACACTGAAGCTTTCTTT. The encoded protein is CASSRTGGNTEAFF.

V gene TRBV27 combines with J gene TRBJ2-1; TRBD2 matches at 12 bases. This CDR3 spans 16 amino acids. V lost 2 bases, J lost 8 bases, and 7 bases stayed unmatched. Germline CDR1 reads MNHEY; CDR2 reads SMNVEV (reference sequence). DNA for the CDR3: TGTGCCAGCAGTTTAGGGCTAGCGGGGGGGCTCGATGAGCAGTTCTTC. Its translation: CASSLGLAGGLDEQFF.

The gene calls are TRBV12-5 and TRBJ1-2, with TRBD1 as a possible D gene (5 bases). The CDR3 runs 14 residues. Per germline, CDR1 LGHNT and CDR2 FRNRAP. Trimming removed 5 bases at V and 1 base at J, with 11 bases between. As DNA, the CDR3 is TGTGCTAGTGGTCTGGGACTGCTTAACTATGGCTACACCTTC. Protein product: CASGLGLLNYGYTF.

The rearrangement joins TRBV28 to TRBJ2-3; the match to TRBD2 covers 9 bases. CDR1 is MDHEN, CDR2 SYDVKM, per germline. CDR3 size: 18 residues. V was pared by 0 bases and J by 2 bases, with 9 bases of the junction left unmatched. CDR3 sequence: CASSLWEASGVLTDTQYF. The CDR3 DNA reads as TGTGCCAGCAGTTTATGGGAGGCTAGCGGGGTGCTCACAGATACGCAGTATTTT.

This clone showed up just once. This specimen includes other DNA sequences encoding the same CDR3. The V gene is TRBV19, the J gene TRBJ2-5; 7 bases line up with TRBD1. After removal of 1 base from V and 5 bases from J, the junction contained 4 bases not matched to a gene. Germline V gene lookup returns CDR1 LNHDA and CDR2 SQIVND (reference sequence). The length of the CDR3 is 14 residues. The DNA of the CDR3 is TGTGCCAGTAGTATAGGACAGGGCAGGGAGACCCAGTACTTC. This gives the protein CASSIGQGRETQYF. Together with reference TRBV19 and TRBJ2-5, the CDR3 gives the full variable domain: DGGITQSPKYLFRKEGQNVTLSCEQNLNHDAMYWYRQDPGQGLRLIYYSQIVNDFQKGDIAEGYSVSREKKESFPLTVTSAQKNPTAFYLCASSIGQGRETQYFGPGTRLLVL.